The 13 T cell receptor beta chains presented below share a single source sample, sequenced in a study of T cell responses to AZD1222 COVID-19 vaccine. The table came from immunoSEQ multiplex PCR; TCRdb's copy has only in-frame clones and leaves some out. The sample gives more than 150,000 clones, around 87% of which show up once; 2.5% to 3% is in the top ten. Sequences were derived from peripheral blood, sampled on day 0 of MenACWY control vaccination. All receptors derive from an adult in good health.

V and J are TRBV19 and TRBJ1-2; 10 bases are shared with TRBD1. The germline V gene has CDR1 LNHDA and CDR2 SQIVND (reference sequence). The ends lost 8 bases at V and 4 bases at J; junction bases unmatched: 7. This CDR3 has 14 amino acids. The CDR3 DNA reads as TGTGCCAGTTCGACAGGGGGCCGGATCTATGGCTACACCTTC. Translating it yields CASSTGGRIYGYTF.

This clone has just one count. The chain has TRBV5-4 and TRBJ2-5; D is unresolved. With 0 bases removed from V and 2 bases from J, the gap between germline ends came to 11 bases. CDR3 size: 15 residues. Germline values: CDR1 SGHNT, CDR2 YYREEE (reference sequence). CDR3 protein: CASSLGLNSQETQYF. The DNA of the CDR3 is TGTGCCAGCAGCTTGGGACTGAACAGTCAAGAGACCCAGTACTTC. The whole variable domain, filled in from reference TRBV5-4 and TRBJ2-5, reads ETGVTQSPTHLIKTRGQQVTLRCSSQSGHNTVSWYQQALGQGPQFIFQYYREEENGRGNFPPRFSGLQFPNYSSELNVNALELDDSALYLCASSLGLNSQETQYFGPGTRLLVL.

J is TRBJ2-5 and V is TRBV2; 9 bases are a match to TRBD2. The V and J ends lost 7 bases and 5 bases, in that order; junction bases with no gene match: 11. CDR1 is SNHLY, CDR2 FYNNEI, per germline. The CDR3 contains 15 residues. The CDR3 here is CASKVGGGAWETQYF. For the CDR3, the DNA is TGTGCCAGCAAGGTTGGCGGGGGGGCGTGGGAGACCCAGTACTTC.

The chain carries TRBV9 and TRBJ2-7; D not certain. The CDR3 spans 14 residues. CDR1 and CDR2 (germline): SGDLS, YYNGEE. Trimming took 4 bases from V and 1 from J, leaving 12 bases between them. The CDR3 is CASSPDPLSYEQYF. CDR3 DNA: TGTGCCAGCAGCCCGGATCCCCTATCCTACGAGCAGTACTTC.

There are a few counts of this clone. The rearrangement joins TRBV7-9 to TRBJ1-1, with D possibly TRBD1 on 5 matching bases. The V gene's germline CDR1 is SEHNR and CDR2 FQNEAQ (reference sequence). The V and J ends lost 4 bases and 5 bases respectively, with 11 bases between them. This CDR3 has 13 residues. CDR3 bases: TGTGCCAGCAGCTCATTCAGGGTTACTGAAGCTTTCTTT. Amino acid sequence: CASSSFRVTEAFF.

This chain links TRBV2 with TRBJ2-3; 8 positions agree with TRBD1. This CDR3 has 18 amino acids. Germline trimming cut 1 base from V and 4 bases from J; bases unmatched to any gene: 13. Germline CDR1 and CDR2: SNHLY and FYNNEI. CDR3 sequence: CASSEVNGGRGLADTQYF. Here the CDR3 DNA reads TGTGCCAGCAGTGAAGTAAATGGGGGCAGGGGGCTCGCAGATACGCAGTATTTT.

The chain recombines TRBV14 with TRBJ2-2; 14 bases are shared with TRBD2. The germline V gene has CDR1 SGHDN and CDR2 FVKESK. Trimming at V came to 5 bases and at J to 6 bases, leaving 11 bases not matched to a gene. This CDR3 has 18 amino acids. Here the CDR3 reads CASSSIGTSGSFAGELFF. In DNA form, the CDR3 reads TGTGCCAGCAGCTCCATAGGGACTAGCGGGAGCTTCGCCGGGGAGCTGTTTTTT.

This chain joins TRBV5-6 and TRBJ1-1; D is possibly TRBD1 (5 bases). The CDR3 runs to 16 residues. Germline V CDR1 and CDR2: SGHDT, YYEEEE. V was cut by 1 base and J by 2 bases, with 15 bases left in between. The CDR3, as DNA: TGTGCCAGCAGCTTGAGTGCCGGGGCCGGAAACACTGAAGCTTTCTTT. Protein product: CASSLSAGAGNTEAFF.

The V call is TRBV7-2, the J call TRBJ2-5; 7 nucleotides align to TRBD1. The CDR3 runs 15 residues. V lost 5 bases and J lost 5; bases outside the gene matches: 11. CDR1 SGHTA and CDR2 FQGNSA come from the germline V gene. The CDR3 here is CASSPGQTAGETQYF. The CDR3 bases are TGTGCCAGCAGCCCGGGACAGACCGCCGGGGAGACCCAGTACTTC.

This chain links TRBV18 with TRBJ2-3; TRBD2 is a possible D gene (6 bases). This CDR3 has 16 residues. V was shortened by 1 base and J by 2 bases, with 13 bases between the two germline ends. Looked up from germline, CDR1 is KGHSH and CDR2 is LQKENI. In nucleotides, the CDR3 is TGTGCCAGCTCACCACGGGGGGACTTCCTCACAGATACGCAGTATTTT. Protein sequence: CASSPRGDFLTDTQYF.

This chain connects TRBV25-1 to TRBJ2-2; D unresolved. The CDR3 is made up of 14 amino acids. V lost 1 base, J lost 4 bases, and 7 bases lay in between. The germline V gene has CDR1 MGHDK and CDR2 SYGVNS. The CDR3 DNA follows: TGTGCCAGCAGTGAATGGTCTGGCACCGGGGAGCTGTTTTTT. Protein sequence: CASSEWSGTGELFF. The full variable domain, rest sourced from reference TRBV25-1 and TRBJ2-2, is EADIYQTPRYLVIGTGKKITLECSQTMGHDKMYWYQQDPGMELHLIHYSYGVNSTEKGDLSSESTVSRIRTEHFPLTLESARPSHTSQYLCASSEWSGTGELFFGEGSRLTVL.

This CDR3 is CASSVGAGGNTEAFF. DNA of the CDR3: TGTGCCAGCAGCGTAGGGGCAGGGGGAAACACTGAAGCTTTCTTT. The gene calls are TRBV9 and TRBJ1-1, with TRBD1 matching 7 bases. The CDR3 loop spans 15 amino acids. Germline lookup yields CDR1 SGDLS and CDR2 YYNGEE. The ends lost 0 bases at V and 2 bases at J; junction bases unmatched: 4. The complete variable domain, with remaining parts taken from reference TRBV9 and TRBJ1-1, reads DSGVTQTPKHLITATGQRVTLRCSPRSGDLSVYWYQQSLDQGLQFLIQYYNGEERAKGNILERFSAQQFPDLHSELNLSSLELGDSALYFCASSVGAGGNTEAFFGQGTRLTVV.

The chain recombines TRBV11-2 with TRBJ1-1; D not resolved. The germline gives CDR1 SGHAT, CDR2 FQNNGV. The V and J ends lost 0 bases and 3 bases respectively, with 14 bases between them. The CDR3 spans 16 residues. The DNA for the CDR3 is TGTGCCAGCAGCTTAGAGAGGAGGGATGTAGACACTGAAGCTTTCTTT. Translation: CASSLERRDVDTEAFF.